The source of this T cell receptor beta chain is a study of T cell responses to AZD1222 COVID-19 vaccine. The data were produced by immunoSEQ multiplex PCR, yet TCRdb's version contains in-frame clones alone and is incomplete. The repertoire holds 7,500 to 9,500 clones, around 89% seen once, with approximately 6.8% in the top ten. Germline trimming cut 8 bases from V and 4 bases from J; bases unmatched to any gene: 7. Germline lookup yields CDR1 ENHRY and CDR2 SYGVKD. CDR3 length: 14 amino acids. The rearrangement joins TRBV10-3 to TRBJ2-3, with TRBD2 matching over 9 bases. The receptor's source is an adult who received the AZD1222 COVID-19 vaccine. Sequenced material: peripheral blood, taken 28 days after the second AZD1222 dose. The CDR3 nucleotides read TGTGCCATCCTAGCGGGGTCCCTTTCAGATACGCAGTATTTT. It specifies CAILAGSLSDTQYF.